A single sample is the source of the 14 T cell receptor beta chains below, sequenced in a study of blood T cell repertoires in COVID-19. Using immunoSEQ multiplex PCR, the repertoire was profiled, and TCRdb retains in-frame clones only, with some absent. The data contain about 440,000 clones, around 89% of them singletons. Sequenced: peripheral blood. The origin of the receptors is a woman between 50 and 59 years old with COVID-19, enrolled during active disease.

The CDR3 sequence is CATSDLRGSRAFF. For the CDR3, the DNA is TGTGCCACCAGTGATTTAAGGGGGAGTAGAGCTTTCTTT. The chain recombines TRBV24-1 with TRBJ1-1, with D possibly TRBD1 on 6 matching bases. Germline CDR1 and CDR2: KGHDR and SFDVKD. The V gene lost 1 base and the J gene lost 10 bases, with 12 bases spanning the gap. The CDR3 sequence is 13 residues long.

The chain has TRBV29-1 and TRBJ1-4, with TRBD1 as a possible D gene (6 bases). Germline CDR1 and CDR2: SQVTM and ANQGSEA. This CDR3 has 13 amino acids. Between the trimmed V and J ends, which lost 4 bases and 6 bases, there was a span of 12 bases. CDR3 loop: CSVAGGGDEKLFF. CDR3 nucleotides: TGCAGCGTTGCCGGAGGGGGGGATGAAAAACTGTTTTTT.

The J gene is TRBJ1-5, the V gene TRBV15, with 9 bases lining up with TRBD1. With V trimmed by 2 bases and J by 6 bases, 8 bases remained unmatched. The CDR3 contains 16 residues. The germline V gene has CDR1 LNHNV and CDR2 YYDKDF (reference sequence). The CDR3 spells CATSRPGTGYSQPQHF. The CDR3 DNA is TGTGCCACCAGCAGACCCGGGACAGGGTATAGTCAGCCCCAGCATTTT.

The gene calls are TRBV6-6 and TRBJ1-1; perhaps TRBD1 as D (6 bases). Trimming cost V 6 bases and J 4 bases, with 18 bases left between them. Per the germline V gene, CDR1 is MNHNY and CDR2 is SVGAGI (reference sequence). The CDR3 is 15 residues long. CDR3 loop: CASRPPGGGGTEAFF. CDR3 bases: TGTGCCAGCAGGCCTCCGGGGGGCGGAGGCACTGAAGCTTTCTTT.

This chain joins TRBV5-1 and TRBJ2-1; D might be TRBD1 (6 bases). The CDR3 contains 13 residues. CDR1 SGHRS and CDR2 YFSETQ come from the germline V gene. V dropped 3 bases and J dropped 7 bases, with 11 bases sitting between them. This CDR3 reads CASSSAGENEQFF. The CDR3 DNA reads TGCGCCAGCAGCTCTGCAGGGGAGAATGAGCAGTTCTTC.

This chain uses TRBV5-1 with TRBJ1-1; the match to TRBD1 covers 10 bases. V gave up 4 bases and J gave up 3 bases; unmatched junction bases: 12. Germline assignment: CDR1 SGHRS and CDR2 YFSETQ. The CDR3 consists of 17 residues. For the CDR3, the DNA is TGCGCCAGCAGCCTTCCCGGGACAGGGGCGTGGGACACTGAAGCTTTCTTT. It specifies CASSLPGTGAWDTEAFF.

The chain uses TRBV6-6 and TRBJ1-2, with D uncertain. Germline CDR1 reads MNHNY; CDR2 reads SVGAGI (reference sequence). Trimming shortened V by 1 base and J by 8 bases, and 11 bases separated the two germline ends. The CDR3 spans 13 residues. CDR3 amino acids: CASSYLEGRGYTF. The CDR3 nucleotides read TGTGCCAGCAGTTACTTAGAGGGTCGGGGCTACACCTTC.

A note on this clone: An end of the junction differs from the germline gene, which may be a read error. The V call is TRBV5-1, the J call TRBJ2-2, with 9 bases matching TRBD2. CDR3 size: 15 residues. Germline assignment: CDR1 SGHRS and CDR2 YFSETQ. CDR3 coding DNA: TGCGCCCGCAGCGCCGATGCGGGGGGGACCGGGGAGCTGTTTTTT. Amino acids: CARSADAGGTGELFF. The complete variable domain, with remaining parts taken from reference TRBV5-1 and TRBJ2-2, reads KAGVTQTPRYLIKTRGQQVTLSCSPISGHRSVSWYQQTPGQGLQFLFEYFSETQRNKGNFPGRFSGRQFSNSRSEMNVSTLELGDSALYLCARSADAGGTGELFFGEGSRLTVL.

The chain is built from TRBV6-5 and TRBJ2-3, with D tentatively TRBD2 (6 bases). CDR1 is MNHEY and CDR2 is SVGAGI in the germline V gene. This CDR3 contains 16 residues. Trimming took off 0 bases at V and 2 bases at J, with 12 bases between the two ends. The CDR3, as DNA: TGTGCCAGCAGTTACTCCAACGCGGGGCACACAGATACGCAGTATTTT. It codes for CASSYSNAGHTDTQYF.

This chain joins TRBV7-2 and TRBJ2-7, with 7 bases identical to TRBD2. The V segment lost 6 bases and the J segment 4 bases; nucleotides outside the gene matches: 9. The CDR3 runs to 14 residues. Germline lookup yields CDR1 SGHTA and CDR2 FQGNSA. CDR3 sequence: CASRRDYPLYEQYF. The DNA for the CDR3 is TGTGCCAGCAGGAGGGACTACCCACTTTACGAGCAGTACTTC. The variable domain in full, completed from reference TRBV7-2 and TRBJ2-7, reads GAGVSQSPSNKVTEKGKDVELRCDPISGHTALYWYRQSLGQGLEFLIYFQGNSAPDKSGLPSDRFSAERTGGSVSTLTIQRTQQEDSAVYLCASRRDYPLYEQYFGPGTRLTVT.

Note on this clone: Distinct nucleotide sequences in the sample also encode this CDR3. The chain carries TRBV6-5 and TRBJ2-1; the match to TRBD1 covers 9 bases. Unmatched junction bases numbered 5, after V lost 4 bases and J lost 7 bases. The germline V gene has CDR1 MNHEY and CDR2 SVGAGI. There are 14 residues in the CDR3. CDR3 sequence reads: CASSWTGEVNEQFF. CDR3 coding DNA: TGTGCCAGCAGTTGGACAGGGGAAGTAAATGAGCAGTTCTTC.

V usage is TRBV30 and J usage is TRBJ1-2; D unclear. The CDR3 is 12 amino acids. Germline CDR1 GTSNPN, CDR2 SVGIG (reference sequence). Trimming stripped 7 bases from V and 3 bases from J, with 12 bases between. CDR3 protein: CASGALYYGYTF. The CDR3 DNA is TGTGCCTCCGGAGCACTGTACTATGGCTACACCTTC.

The V call is TRBV3-1 (or the pseudogene TRBV3-2), the J call TRBJ1-5, with D maybe TRBD1 (5 bases). The CDR3 runs to 13 residues. Between the trimmed V and J ends, which lost 4 bases and 3 bases, there was a span of 7 bases. Germline assignment: CDR1 LGHDT and CDR2 YNNKEL (reference sequence). The CDR3: CASSPDINQPQHF. In nucleotides, the CDR3 is TGTGCCAGCAGCCCGGACATCAATCAGCCCCAGCATTTT.

A word on this clone: This sample also contains other DNA sequences that code for the same CDR3. This chain joins TRBV9 and TRBJ2-1; 10 bases are a match to TRBD2. The V and J ends lost 0 bases and 0 bases, in that order; junction bases with no gene match: 3. Germline CDR1 and CDR2: SGDLS and YYNGEE. CDR3 length: 17 amino acids. This CDR3 is CASSVGLAGSSYNEQFF. The CDR3 DNA reads as TGTGCCAGCAGCGTAGGACTAGCGGGTAGCTCCTACAATGAGCAGTTCTTC. The whole variable domain, filled in from reference TRBV9 and TRBJ2-1, reads DSGVTQTPKHLITATGQRVTLRCSPRSGDLSVYWYQQSLDQGLQFLIQYYNGEERAKGNILERFSAQQFPDLHSELNLSSLELGDSALYFCASSVGLAGSSYNEQFFGPGTRLTVL.